These 9 T cell receptor beta chains came from one sample sequenced in a study of OX40 agonist ivuxolimab in advanced cancers. Only in-frame clones appear in the TCRdb table, and some are missing; sequencing was by immunoSEQ multiplex PCR. The sample lists approximately 71,000 clones, about four fifths seen once, with around 0.78% in the top ten. This specimen was CD4+ or CD8+ T cells sorted from blood, taken in a trial of the OX40 agonist ivuxolimab. The receptors come from an adult with an advanced solid tumor such as melanoma, head and neck, liver or kidney cancer.

The V call is TRBV28, the J call TRBJ1-1, with TRBD1 identical over 8 bases. V lost 2 bases to trimming and J lost 1 base; unmatched junction nucleotides: 6. CDR1 MDHEN and CDR2 SYDVKM come from the germline V gene. The CDR3 contains 16 residues. The CDR3 is CASSLSWGTGNTEAFF. The CDR3 DNA is TGTGCCAGCAGTTTAAGTTGGGGGACAGGGAACACTGAAGCTTTCTTT.

This chain links TRBV9 with TRBJ2-2; D is unresolved. The germline V gene has CDR1 SGDLS and CDR2 YYNGEE. The CDR3 runs to 15 residues. With 0 bases removed from V and 4 bases from J, the gap between germline ends came to 10 bases. CDR3 protein: CASSVGDRSTGELFF. As DNA, the CDR3 is TGTGCCAGCAGCGTAGGTGATCGGAGCACCGGGGAGCTGTTTTTT.

This chain joins TRBV11-2 and TRBJ1-3; no clear D gene. V lost 2 bases, J lost 4 bases, and 12 bases lay in between. CDR1 and CDR2 (germline): SGHAT, FQNNGV. The CDR3 extends over 15 amino acids. CDR3 nucleotide sequence: TGTGCCAGCAGCTTATTTGTGGTGGGAGGAAACACCATATATTTT. Protein: CASSLFVVGGNTIYF.

The V and J genes are TRBV6-6 and TRBJ2-7, with TRBD1 matching 8 bases. Germline V lookup: CDR1 MNHNY, CDR2 SVGAGI (reference sequence). Unmatched junction bases numbered 12, after V lost 6 bases and J lost 2 bases. The CDR3 covers 16 residues. The CDR3 nucleotides read TGTGCCAGCAGCGAGGGGCGGACAGGGAATCCCTACGAGCAGTACTTC. This gives the protein CASSEGRTGNPYEQYF.

The rearrangement joins TRBV7-3 to TRBJ2-7; TRBD2 aligns across 7 bases. Trimming cost V 1 base and J 2 bases; bases outside gene matches: 2. This CDR3 has 14 amino acids. CDR1 is SGHTA and CDR2 is FQGTGA in the germline V gene. Written as DNA, the CDR3 is TGTGCCAGCAGCTTAATGGGAGGGGCCTACGAGCAGTACTTC. This translates into CASSLMGGAYEQYF.

V is TRBV19 and J is TRBJ1-1, with 7 positions matching TRBD1. Germline V lookup: CDR1 LNHDA, CDR2 SQIVND (reference sequence). Germline trimming cut 4 bases from V and 1 base from J; bases unmatched to any gene: 3. The CDR3 runs 14 residues. CDR3 sequence: CASSKDRANTEAFF. The CDR3 nucleotides are TGTGCCAGTAGTAAAGACAGGGCGAACACTGAAGCTTTCTTT.

The CDR3 region has the DNA TGTGCCAGCAGCCTAGTATCGGGAAACACAGATACGCAGTATTTT. This sequence encodes CASSLVSGNTDTQYF. V and J are TRBV11-3 and TRBJ2-3, with TRBD2 as a possible D gene (5 bases). V was trimmed by 5 bases and J by 2 bases, leaving 14 bases between them. The CDR3 is 15 amino acids. Germline CDR1 and CDR2: SGHNT and YENEEA.

The chain has TRBV7-3 and TRBJ1-1, with 9 positions matching TRBD1. The CDR3 sequence is 14 residues long. V was pared by 4 bases and J by 3 bases, with 3 bases of the junction left unmatched. Germline CDR1 SGHTA, CDR2 FQGTGA. CDR3 protein: CASSSQGADTEAFF. In DNA, the CDR3 is TGTGCCAGCAGCTCACAGGGGGCCGACACTGAAGCTTTCTTT.

Concerning this clone itself: In this CDR3 the conserved last residue, phenylalanine or tryptophan, is missing, so a read error is likely. V is TRBV19 and J is TRBJ1-1; 8 bases are a match to TRBD1. There are 14 residues in the CDR3. Germline CDR1 is LNHDA and CDR2 is SQIVND (reference sequence). V lost 7 bases and J lost 4; bases outside the gene matches: 8. The CDR3 reads CASITGGGGTEAFL. The CDR3 nucleotides are TGTGCCAGTATCACAGGGGGTGGCGGCACTGAAGCTTTCCTT.